This TCR beta chain was recorded in a study of T-cell reconstitution after alpha-beta-depleted transplantation in children. J was trimmed by 0 bases and V by 6 bases; bases with no gene match: 5. CDR3 length: 14 residues. Per germline, CDR1 SQVTM and CDR2 ANQGSEA. Points from the study as a whole: At the one-year point after transplant, T-cell counts and TCRbeta diversity were found to come mostly from T cells that had been newly produced. Expanded graft clones, several hundred of them, were reportedly the source of alpha-beta T cells about two months after transplant. Surviving recipient T cells and thymic progenitors underlay high day-60 TCRbeta diversity in some patients.

This sample's TCRbeta library carried unique molecular identifier barcodes. MiXCR was run by TCRdb on the PCR reads, yielding one entry per CDR3 protein. This sample has approximately 400,000 distinct CDR3 sequences, with about 16% found just once. This clonotype was detected only a few times. Its cognate antigen is unknown. The clonotype was recovered from a boy in the first two years of life who had a stem cell transplant for Wiskott-Aldrich syndrome, so the T cells may come from the graft donor. The sequences come from PBMCs, mostly from graft donor cells, collected 360 days after TCRalphabeta/CD19-depleted stem cell transplant. V and J are TRBV29-1 and TRBJ2-4; 7 bases are a match to TRBD1. CDR3 nucleotide sequence: TGCAGCGTGGGGGACAGATTAGCCAAAAACATTCAGTACTTC. Amino acids: CSVGDRLAKNIQYF.